This T cell receptor (beta chain) was profiled in a study of cytomegalovirus exposure and HLA in healthy donors. Regarding the study as a whole: Some V segments, TRBV6-2 and TRBV6-3 among them, were indistinguishable and were therefore excluded.

Germline V gives CDR1 LGHNA, CDR2 YSLEER. With 1 base removed from V and 10 bases from J, the gap between germline ends came to 14 bases. The CDR3 totals 14 residues. It was with 60 Vbeta and 13 Jbeta primers that the PCR ran. The data were produced by immunoSEQ multiplex PCR, yet TCRdb's version contains in-frame clones alone and is incomplete. The sample contains under 95,000 clones, around 74% of which appear only once. In regard to this clone: Its antigen remains unidentified.

This chain connects TRBV4-3 to TRBJ2-1; D might be TRBD2 (7 bases). This clonotype originated in a boy aged 5-17 years in good health and CMV-seronegative. The sequenced sample consisted of PBMCs. The CDR3, as DNA: TGCGCCAGCAGCCAAGCAATGGGGGGGCGCGAGCAGTTCTTC. Its translation is CASSQAMGGREQFF.